The sequence of this T cell receptor beta chain was determined in a study of cytomegalovirus exposure and HLA in healthy donors. Study results and caveats: Later analysis identified several of the most significant clusters that appeared linked to common viral pathogens.

The PCR contained 60 Vbeta and 13 Jbeta primers. Only in-frame clones appear in the TCRdb table, and some are missing; sequencing was by immunoSEQ multiplex PCR. The sample carries 85,000 to 110,000 clones, around 77% recorded once. CDR1 is SGHRS, CDR2 YFSETQ, per germline. V was clipped by 4 bases and J by 1 base; unmatched bases: 5. The CDR3 has 15 amino acids. Although they were nominally healthy when sampled, donors likely had unrecorded immune exposures. Comment on this clone: Antigen unknown.

V usage is TRBV5-1 and J usage is TRBJ1-5; 7 positions agree with TRBD1. This clonotype was sampled from a man between 50 and 59 years old in good health and CMV-seropositive. Sequencing was done on a sample of PBMCs. DNA for the CDR3: TGCGCCAGCAGCCAGACAGGGTCCAGCAATCAGCCCCAGCATTTT. It yields the protein CASSQTGSSNQPQHF.